The rows below give T cell receptor beta chains drawn from one sample of a study of T cell therapy after organ transplantation. No antigen has been identified for these receptors. Clones were sequenced by immunoSEQ multiplex PCR, and TCRdb holds only the in-frame ones, with some missing. The sample holds about 48,000 clones, approximately 94% seen once. The starting material was CD8+ T cells from blood, obtained before autologous CMV-specific T cell therapy. These TCRs come from a human patient who had received a solid organ transplant and had CMV disease. Both conserved end residues are part of each CDR3. The D gene is left open where the match is weak. Expanded clones get a size class; other rows say once, few or many, or leave the size out.

V	D	length	J	size	DNA	CDR3
TRBV11-2	.	14	TRBJ1-2	.	TGTGCCAGCAGCTGGGGTACGAAGGGCTATGGCTACACCTTC	CASSWGTKGYGYTF
TRBV29-1	.	11	TRBJ1-1	.	TGCAGCGCGGAGTTGAACACTGAAGCTTTCTTT	CSAELNTEAFF
TRBV9	TRBD1	15	TRBJ2-2	.	TGTGCCAGCAGCGTCGACAGGGGAGCCACCGGGGAGCTGTTTTTT	CASSVDRGATGELFF
TRBV5-8	.	14	TRBJ2-1	.	TGTGCCAGCAGCTTGGGATCAACGGACAATGAGCAGTTCTTC	CASSLGSTDNEQFF
TRBV7-8	.	17	TRBJ1-2	.	TGTGCCAGCAGCTTATTTGGGCCAGGGGCTTTCGACTATGGCTACACCTTC	CASSLFGPGAFDYGYTF
TRBV7-9	TRBD2	16	TRBJ2-1	.	TGTGCCAGCAGCCCACGGACTAGCGTAACCTACAATGAGCAGTTCTTC	CASSPRTSVTYNEQFF
TRBV4-3	.	19	TRBJ2-3	.	TGCGCCAGCAGCCAAGATTCGGGGGGCTGGGAGTTTGGCACAGATACGCAGTATTTT	CASSQDSGGWEFGTDTQYF
TRBV6-5	.	12	TRBJ2-7	.	TGTGCCAGCAGTTACTCAGGGGACGAGCAGTACTTC	CASSYSGDEQYF
TRBV6-4	.	13	TRBJ2-3	.	TGTGCCAGCAGTGGCGGGAGCACAGATACGCAGTATTTT	CASSGGSTDTQYF
TRBV6-1	.	15	TRBJ1-3	.	TGTGCCAGCAGTGAAGTCCCAGGACCTCGGGACACCATATATTTT	CASSEVPGPRDTIYF
TRBV13	TRBD2	15	TRBJ2-7	.	TGTGCCAGCAGCCCGCCCGGGACTAATGGGAACGAGCAGTACTTC	CASSPPGTNGNEQYF
TRBV5-1	TRBD1	15	TRBJ1-1	once	TGCGCCAGCAGCTTGGAGGGGGCGGGGAACACTGAAGCTTTCTTT	CASSLEGAGNTEAFF
TRBV6-5	.	14	TRBJ1-1	.	TGTGCCAGCAGTTACCTGGAGTCGGGCACTGAAGCTTTCTTT	CASSYLESGTEAFF
TRBV5-1	.	14	TRBJ2-5	.	TGCGCCAGCAGCCCGGGAGTAGCGGTAGAGACCCAGTACTTC	CASSPGVAVETQYF
TRBV5-6	TRBD1	13	TRBJ1-2	.	TGTGCCAGCAGCGACGGGACAGAGTATGGCTACACCTTC	CASSDGTEYGYTF